This T cell receptor (beta chain) was recovered during a study of blood T cells in healthy people across ages. Findings of the study overall: In older individuals, TCR beta diversity per million T cells was lower, falling roughly linearly with age.

The CDR3 has 12 amino acids. The V end was cut by 2 bases, the J end by 7 bases, with 6 bases between. The germline V gene encodes CDR1 SGHAT and CDR2 FQNNGV. The use of a sample-barcoded 5' primer and a J-beta primer mix characterized a second PCR of roughly 7 to 12 cycles. Each CDR3 protein gets one entry after TCRdb re-called the 5' RACE reads with MiXCR. The sample includes fewer than 1,200,000 distinct CDR3 sequences, under 30% of them seen just once. A remark on this clonotype: Its antigen is still unknown.

The data also belong to a second study, concerning T cells of mothers and their children.

V and J are TRBV11-2 and TRBJ2-4; D is unclear. Sequences were obtained from blood. This receptor was obtained from a girl aged 2-10 years in good health. The CDR3 DNA sequence: TGTGCCAGCAGCTTATACATGAACATTCAGTACTTC. Protein sequence: CASSLYMNIQYF.